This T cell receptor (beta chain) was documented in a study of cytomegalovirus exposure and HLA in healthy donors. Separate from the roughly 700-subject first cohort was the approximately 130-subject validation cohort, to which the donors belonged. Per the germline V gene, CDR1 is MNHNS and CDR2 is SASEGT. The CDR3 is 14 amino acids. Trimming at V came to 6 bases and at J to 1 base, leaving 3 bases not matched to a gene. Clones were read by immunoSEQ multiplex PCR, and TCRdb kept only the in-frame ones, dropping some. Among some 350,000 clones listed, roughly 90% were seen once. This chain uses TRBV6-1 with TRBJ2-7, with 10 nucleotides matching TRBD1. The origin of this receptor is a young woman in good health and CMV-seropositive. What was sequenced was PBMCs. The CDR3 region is CASSVDRGSYEQYF. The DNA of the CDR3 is TGTGCCAGCAGCGTGGACAGGGGGTCCTACGAGCAGTACTTC.